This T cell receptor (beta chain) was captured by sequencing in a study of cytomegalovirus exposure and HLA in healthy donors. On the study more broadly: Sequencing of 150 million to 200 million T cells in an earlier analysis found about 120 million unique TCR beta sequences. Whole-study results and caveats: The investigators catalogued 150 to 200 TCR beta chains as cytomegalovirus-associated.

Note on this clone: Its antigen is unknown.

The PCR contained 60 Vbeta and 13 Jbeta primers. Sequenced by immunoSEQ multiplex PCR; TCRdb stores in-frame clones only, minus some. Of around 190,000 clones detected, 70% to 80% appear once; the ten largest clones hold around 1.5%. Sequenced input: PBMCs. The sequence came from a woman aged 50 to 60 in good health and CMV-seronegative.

The CDR3: CASSFLGNTGELFF. The CDR3 DNA reads TGTGCCAGCAGTTTCCTCGGGAACACCGGGGAGCTGTTTTTT. The gene calls are TRBV27 and TRBJ2-2; D unclear. Germline V gene lookup returns CDR1 MNHEY and CDR2 SMNVEV (reference sequence). V lost 3 bases to trimming and J lost 1 base, with 6 bases between them. The CDR3 runs to 14 residues.